The following is a T cell receptor (beta chain) sequence with its context. This receptor's antigen is unknown. No clone much larger than this one lies a single base away; base qualities are absent. From the cysteine up to the phenylalanine, the CDR3 has a length of 15 residues. Only the CDR3 region is kept as DNA, spanning 45 bases read in frame from base 1. CDR1 and CDR2 are read off the germline V gene as SGDLS and YYNGEE. The junction shows trimming of 0 bases on V and 2 bases on J, plus 11 bases between the germline ends. To demonstrate the VDJtools post-analysis software, TCR beta repertoires were profiled from the peripheral blood of 13 young patients with multiple sclerosis. The patients with multiple sclerosis were children and adolescents between roughly 6 and 15 years of age. Receptor libraries were prepared by PCR. Sequencing took place on an Illumina HiSeq 2500. To reduce PCR and sequencing biases, unique molecular identifiers were incorporated into the TCR beta cDNA libraries. Roughly 0.5 million cDNA molecules were obtained per 1 to 10 million input T cells, so each molecule approximated one T cell. The same protocol used for the earlier healthy control dataset was applied to prepare and sequence the patient libraries. Samples belonging to the same batch were prepared together, multiplexed and sequenced on a shared HiSeq lane. The study's own analysis went as follows. Raw barcoded reads were processed with MIGEC, discarding single-read molecular identifier groups before consensus assembly and CDR3 extraction. Clonotype tables were post-analysed with VDJtools, and diversity was normalized by down-sampling all datasets to the smallest sample size. To correct batch-related cross-sample contamination, repertoire overlap clustering matched CDR3 amino acid sequences but not nucleotide sequences. TCRdb trimmed public reads at Q25 via fastp, called clones via MiXCR and kept in-frame beta chains. Each record represents a unique CDR3 protein, reported with the most common genes and DNA among its rows. The V and J calls follow TCRdb's processing rather than the paper's. In this sample the table shows 430,000 or so distinct CDR3 sequences, approximately 37% of which occur a single time. The ten largest clones add up to 6% to 9% of the sample.

These data belong to a study of post-analysis software for immune sequencing data (dated by TCRdb to about 2015). At the level of the whole study: Recorded disease courses included relapsing-remitting, secondary progressive and progressive-relapsing multiple sclerosis, with some patients lacking subtype annotation. The patient repertoires were set against about eleven previously published healthy control repertoires from donors whose ages ranged from about 6 to 25 years. A subset of samples was prepared in parallel using single-end sample barcoding, then pooled and co-amplified after Illumina adapter ligation.

General study outcomes and caveats: Roughly 5 TRBV segments, including TRBV5-6, TRBV5-1 and TRBV20-1, were significantly more frequent in patients than controls. Direct clustering with F measure revealed strong co-clustering of samples prepared in the same batch, which led to a batch-effect correction. The control group was slightly older than the multiple sclerosis patient group. Multiple sclerosis patients had significantly lower normalized Chao1 diversity than controls, a result that suggests substantial peripheral T-cell clonal expansion.

The sequence was obtained from a girl aged 2-10 years with multiple sclerosis. Recombination joined TRBV9 with TRBJ1-2, with TRBD1 tentatively as D gene (6 bases match). The sample was blood. In nucleotide form, the sequence is TGTGCCAGCAGCGTAGGCACAGGGTCGAACTATGGCTACACCTTC. The resulting protein is CASSVGTGSNYGYTF. With the portions outside the CDR3 filled from the reference TRBV9 and TRBJ1-2 genes, the complete variable region becomes DSGVTQTPKHLITATGQRVTLRCSPRSGDLSVYWYQQSLDQGLQFLIQYYNGEERAKGNILERFSAQQFPDLHSELNLSSLELGDSALYFCASSVGTGSNYGYTFGSGTRLTVV.